This T cell receptor beta chain was identified during a study of blood T cells in healthy people across ages. Findings and caveats of the study: For the donors, CMV status was unknown and possibly confounded expanded clonotype changes.

Aged about 6 to 90, donors were systemically healthy Caucasians from Russia. Extractions gave at least 5 micrograms of total RNA per sample. Points on this clonotype: No antigen is known for it.

Germline CDR1 is MNHEY and CDR2 is SMNVEV (reference sequence). CDR3 length equals 13 residues. Trimming at V came to 5 bases and at J to 9 bases, leaving 9 bases not matched to a gene. Combining a sample-barcoded 5' primer with a J-beta primer mix, a second PCR ran for roughly 7 to 12 cycles. Each TCR beta cDNA got a 12-nucleotide random molecular identifier. MiXCR was run by TCRdb on the 5' RACE reads, yielding one entry per CDR3 protein. The sample yields 1.2 million to 1.5 million distinct CDR3 sequences, around 42% seen once. This sequence was found in a woman in her late teens or twenties in good health. The V and J genes are TRBV27 and TRBJ2-5, with 7 bases matching TRBD1. The sequencing input was blood. The DNA for the CDR3 is TGTGCCAGCAGTGCATGCCTTGACAGGGCCCAGTACTTC. This encodes CASSACLDRAQYF.